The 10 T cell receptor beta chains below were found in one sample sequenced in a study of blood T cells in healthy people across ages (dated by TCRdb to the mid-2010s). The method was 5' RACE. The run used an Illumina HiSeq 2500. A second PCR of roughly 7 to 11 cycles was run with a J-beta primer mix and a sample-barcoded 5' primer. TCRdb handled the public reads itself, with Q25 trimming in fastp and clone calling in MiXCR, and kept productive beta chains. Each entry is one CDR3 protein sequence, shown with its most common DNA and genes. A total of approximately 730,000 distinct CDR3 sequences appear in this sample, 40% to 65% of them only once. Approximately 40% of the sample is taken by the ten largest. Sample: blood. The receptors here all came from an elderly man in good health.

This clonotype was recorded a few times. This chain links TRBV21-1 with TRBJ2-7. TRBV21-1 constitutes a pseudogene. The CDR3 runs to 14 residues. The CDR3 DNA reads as TGTGCCAGCAGTAAAAGGGTACGGTTCTACGAGCAGTACTTC. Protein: CASSKRVRFYEQYF.

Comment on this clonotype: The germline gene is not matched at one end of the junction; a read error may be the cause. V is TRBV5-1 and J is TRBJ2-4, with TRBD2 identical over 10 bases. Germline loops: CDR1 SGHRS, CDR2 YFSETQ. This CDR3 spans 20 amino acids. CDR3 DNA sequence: TGCGCCAGCCGCCCCACCCGGGAGGCCGGGACTAGCGATGGCAAAAACATTCGGTACTTC. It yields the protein CASRPTREAGTSDGKNIRYF. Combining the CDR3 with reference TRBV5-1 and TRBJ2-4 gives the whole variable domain KAGVTQTPRYLIKTRGQQVTLSCSPISGHRSVSWYQQTPGQGLQFLFEYFSETQRNKGNFPGRFSGRQFSNSRSEMNVSTLELGDSALYLCASRPTREAGTSDGKNIRYFGAGTRLSVL.

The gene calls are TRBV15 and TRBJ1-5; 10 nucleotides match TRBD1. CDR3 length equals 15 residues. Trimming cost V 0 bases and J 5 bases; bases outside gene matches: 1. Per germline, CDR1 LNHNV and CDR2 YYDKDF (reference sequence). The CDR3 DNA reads TGTGCCACCAGCAGAGAGGACAGGGGGGATCAGCCCCAGCATTTT. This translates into CATSREDRGDQPQHF.

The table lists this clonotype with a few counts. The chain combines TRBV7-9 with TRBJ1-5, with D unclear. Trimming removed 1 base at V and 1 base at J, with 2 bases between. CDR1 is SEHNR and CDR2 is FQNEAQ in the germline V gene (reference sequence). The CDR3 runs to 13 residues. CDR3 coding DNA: TGTGCCAGCAGCTTAGAGAGCAATCAGCCCCAGCATTTT. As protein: CASSLESNQPQHF.

For the CDR3, the DNA is TGTGCCAGCAGCTTAAGGGAGGGGGAGACCCAGTACTTC. Its translation: CASSLREGETQYF. V usage is TRBV7-3 and J usage is TRBJ2-5; TRBD2 aligns across 7 bases. The CDR3 is made up of 13 amino acids. Germline values: CDR1 SGHTA, CDR2 FQGTGA. V dropped 1 base and J dropped 5; count of bases not matched to a gene: 1.

The DNA for the CDR3 is TGCAGTGCTAGAGAGGGTGCTAGCACAGATACGCAGTATTTT. As protein: CSAREGASTDTQYF. The gene calls are TRBV20-1 and TRBJ2-3, with D unclear. Germline V gene data show CDR1 as DFQATT and CDR2 as SNEGSKA (reference sequence). The CDR3 totals 14 residues. The ends were cut back, 0 bases at V and 0 bases at J, with 7 bases in the middle.

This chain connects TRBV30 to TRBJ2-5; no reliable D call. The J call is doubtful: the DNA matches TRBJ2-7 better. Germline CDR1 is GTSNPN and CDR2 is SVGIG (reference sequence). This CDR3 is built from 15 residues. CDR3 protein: CAWSVPLPVSYEQYF. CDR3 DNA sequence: TGTGCCTGGAGTGTACCCCTGCCCGTTAGCTACGAGCAGTACTTC.

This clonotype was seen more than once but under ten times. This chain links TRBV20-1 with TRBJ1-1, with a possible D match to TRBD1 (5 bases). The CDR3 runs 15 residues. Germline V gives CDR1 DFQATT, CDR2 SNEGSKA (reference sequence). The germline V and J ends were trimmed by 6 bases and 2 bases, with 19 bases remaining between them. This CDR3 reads CSAIPLDRANTEAFF. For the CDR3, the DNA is TGCAGTGCGATCCCTCTAGACAGAGCCAACACTGAAGCTTTCTTT.

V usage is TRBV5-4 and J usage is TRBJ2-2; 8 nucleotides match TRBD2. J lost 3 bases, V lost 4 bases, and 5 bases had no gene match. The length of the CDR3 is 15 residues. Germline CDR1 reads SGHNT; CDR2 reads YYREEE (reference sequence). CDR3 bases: TGTGCCAGCAGCCCGGGGGGGTTTGACACCGGGGAGCTGTTTTTT. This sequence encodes CASSPGGFDTGELFF.

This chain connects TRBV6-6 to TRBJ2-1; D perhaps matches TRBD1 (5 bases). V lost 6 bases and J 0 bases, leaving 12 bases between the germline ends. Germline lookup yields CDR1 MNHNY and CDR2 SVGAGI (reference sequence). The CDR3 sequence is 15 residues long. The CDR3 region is CASSLDTPSYNEQFF. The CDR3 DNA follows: TGTGCCAGCAGCCTGGACACTCCCTCCTACAATGAGCAGTTCTTC.